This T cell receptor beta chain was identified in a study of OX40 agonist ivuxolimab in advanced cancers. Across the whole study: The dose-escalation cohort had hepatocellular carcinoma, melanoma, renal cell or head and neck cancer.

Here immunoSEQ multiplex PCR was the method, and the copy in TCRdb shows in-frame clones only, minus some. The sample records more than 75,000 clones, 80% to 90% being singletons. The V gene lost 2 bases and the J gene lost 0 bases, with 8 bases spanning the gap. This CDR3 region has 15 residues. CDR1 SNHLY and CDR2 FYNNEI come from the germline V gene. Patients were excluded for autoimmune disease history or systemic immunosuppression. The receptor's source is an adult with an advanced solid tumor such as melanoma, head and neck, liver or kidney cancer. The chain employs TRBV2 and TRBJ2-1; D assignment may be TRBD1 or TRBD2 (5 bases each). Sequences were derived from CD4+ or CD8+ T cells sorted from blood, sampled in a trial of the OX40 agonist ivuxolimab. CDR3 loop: CASSESGSSYNEQFF. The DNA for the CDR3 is TGTGCCAGCAGTGAATCAGGGAGCTCCTACAATGAGCAGTTCTTC.